Listed here are 27 T cell receptor beta chains from one sample, sequenced in a study of cytomegalovirus exposure and HLA in healthy donors. PCR used 60 Vbeta primers and 13 Jbeta primers. Assay used: immunoSEQ multiplex PCR; TCRdb lists only in-frame clones, some missing. Of 160,000 or so clones in the sample, less than 85% were seen once. Sequencing input: PBMCs. These receptors came from a man aged 40-55 years in good health and CMV-seronegative.

CDR3 nucleotide sequence: TGTGCCAGCAGCTTGGCGCAGGTCCCTTATGGCTACACCTTC. It codes for CASSLAQVPYGYTF. The J gene is TRBJ1-2, the V gene TRBV5-6; D is undetermined. Germline CDR1 SGHDT, CDR2 YYEEEE. This CDR3 contains 14 residues. The V end lost 0 bases, the J end lost 5 bases, and 11 bases lay between the germline ends.

The rearrangement joins TRBV30 to TRBJ1-4; D is perhaps TRBD1 (5 bases). The V gene's germline CDR1 is GTSNPN and CDR2 SVGIG (reference sequence). There are 16 residues in the CDR3. Trimming stripped 2 bases from V and 4 bases from J, with 17 bases between. The CDR3 reads CAWSLGWGTLNEKLFF. CDR3 DNA: TGTGCCTGGAGTCTGGGATGGGGGACTCTTAATGAAAAACTGTTTTTT.

This sequence joins TRBV18 and TRBJ2-3, with 8 bases lining up with TRBD1. Germline CDR1 KGHSH, CDR2 LQKENI. V dropped 3 bases and J dropped 5; count of bases not matched to a gene: 7. The CDR3 sequence is 15 residues long. In DNA form, the CDR3 reads TGTGCCAGCTCACCTTACGGACAGGGAGGAGATACGCAGTATTTT. Residues: CASSPYGQGGDTQYF.

There are a few counts of this clone. This chain connects TRBV27 to TRBJ2-3; possibly TRBD2 for D (6 bases). The CDR3 totals 15 residues. The V end was cut by 3 bases, the J end by 5 bases, with 15 bases between. Germline V CDR1 and CDR2: MNHEY, SMNVEV (reference sequence). As DNA, the CDR3 is TGTGCCAGCAGTTTCCCGGGACTTTCAAGAGATACGCAGTATTTT. This encodes CASSFPGLSRDTQYF.

J is TRBJ2-7 and V is TRBV10-3, with TRBD1 matching 7 bases. Unmatched junction bases numbered 8, after V lost 9 bases and J lost 0 bases. The CDR3 is made up of 14 amino acids. CDR1 is ENHRY and CDR2 is SYGVKD in the germline V gene. CDR3 bases: TGTGCCATGAGGGGGACAGTGAACTCCTACGAGCAGTACTTC. The encoded protein is CAMRGTVNSYEQYF.

This clone has a single count. The V call is TRBV20-1, the J call TRBJ1-1, with D hard to call. CDR3 length: 11 amino acids. The germline V gene has CDR1 DFQATT and CDR2 SNEGSKA (reference sequence). V lost 8 bases, J lost 0 bases, and 7 bases lay in between. DNA for the CDR3: TGCAGTCCCCAGATGAACACTGAAGCTTTCTTT. This gives the protein CSPQMNTEAFF.

This chain uses TRBV7-9 with TRBJ2-4; D perhaps matches TRBD1 (6 bases). CDR1 and CDR2 from the germline V gene are SEHNR and FQNEAQ (reference sequence). V lost 5 bases and J 0 bases, leaving 14 bases between the germline ends. This CDR3 has 16 residues. The CDR3 DNA reads TGTGCCAGCAGCCTCTGGACAGTCACAGCCAAAAACATTCAGTACTTC. Residues: CASSLWTVTAKNIQYF.

The rearrangement joins TRBV28 to TRBJ1-2, with TRBD1 matching over 9 bases. Germline CDR1 MDHEN, CDR2 SYDVKM. CDR3 length: 15 residues. Germline trimming cut 7 bases from V and 4 bases from J; bases unmatched to any gene: 10. CDR3 coding DNA: TGTGCCAGCACTAGGCCGGGACAGGGAATCTATGGCTACACCTTC. Translating gives CASTRPGQGIYGYTF.

The V and J genes are TRBV19 and TRBJ1-1, with a weak D call TRBD1 (6 bases). CDR1 is LNHDA and CDR2 is SQIVND in the germline V gene (reference sequence). Trimming shortened V by 4 bases and J by 3 bases, and 12 bases separated the two germline ends. This CDR3 region has 14 residues. The CDR3 DNA is TGTGCCAGTAGTACCCCACAGGGATACACTGAAGCTTTCTTT. It specifies CASSTPQGYTEAFF.

The chain joins TRBV7-9 to TRBJ1-6, with D possibly being TRBD1 (6 bases). This CDR3 spans 16 amino acids. Trimming shortened V by 0 bases and J by 8 bases, and 14 bases separated the two germline ends. Germline V lookup: CDR1 SEHNR, CDR2 FQNEAQ (reference sequence). The CDR3 loop is CASSLAGAGDHSPLHF. The DNA for the CDR3 is TGTGCCAGCAGCTTAGCGGGGGCAGGGGATCATTCACCCCTCCACTTT.

The V gene is TRBV7-9, the J gene TRBJ2-3; TRBD1 matches 7 bases. The CDR3 loop spans 15 amino acids. V shed 5 bases and J 1 base; nucleotides not matched to a gene: 6. The germline V gene has CDR1 SEHNR and CDR2 FQNEAQ (reference sequence). DNA of the CDR3: TGTGCCAGCAGCAAAACAGGGGACCGCACAGATACGCAGTATTTT. Its protein product is CASSKTGDRTDTQYF.

V and J are TRBV4-1 and TRBJ2-7; 10 bases align to TRBD2. CDR3 size: 15 residues. Germline lookup yields CDR1 MGHRA and CDR2 YSYEKL. V shed 5 bases and J 3 bases; nucleotides not matched to a gene: 7. The CDR3 is CASSTPSGGRYEQYF. The CDR3 DNA reads as TGCGCCAGCAGCACCCCTAGCGGGGGCCGCTACGAGCAGTACTTC.

The genes are TRBV7-2 and TRBJ1-6; weak D call: TRBD1 (6 bases). The germline gives CDR1 SGHTA, CDR2 FQGNSA. The CDR3 loop spans 15 amino acids. V lost 1 base to trimming and J lost 7 bases, with 11 bases between them. The CDR3 protein is CASSLGGRENSPLHF. In DNA, the CDR3 is TGTGCCAGCAGCTTAGGGGGGCGCGAAAATTCACCCCTCCACTTT.

The rearrangement links TRBV28 to TRBJ2-5, with D possibly being TRBD1 (6 bases). V lost 3 bases and J 3 bases, leaving 11 bases between the germline ends. In germline, CDR1 is MDHEN, CDR2 SYDVKM. This CDR3 spans 14 amino acids. Written as DNA, the CDR3 is TGTGCCAGCAGTTTTTCAGGGGCGGAAGAGACCCAGTACTTC. Translating gives CASSFSGAEETQYF. Looking up the rest from reference TRBV28 and TRBJ2-5 gives the full variable domain: DVKVTQSSRYLVKRTGEKVFLECVQDMDHENMFWYRQDPGLGLRLIYFSYDVKMKEKGDIPEGYSVSREKKERFSLILESASTNQTSMYLCASSFSGAEETQYFGPGTRLLVL.

The chain uses TRBV7-2 and TRBJ1-2; D is ambiguous. CDR3 length: 14 amino acids. Germline CDR1 is SGHTA and CDR2 is FQGNSA. The V and J ends lost 2 bases and 3 bases respectively, with 10 bases between them. This CDR3 is CASSLNIAHYGYTF. The CDR3 DNA follows: TGTGCCAGCAGCTTAAATATAGCCCACTATGGCTACACCTTC. Full variable domain (outside the CDR3, taken from reference TRBV7-2 and TRBJ1-2): GAGVSQSPSNKVTEKGKDVELRCDPISGHTALYWYRQSLGQGLEFLIYFQGNSAPDKSGLPSDRFSAERTGGSVSTLTIQRTQQEDSAVYLCASSLNIAHYGYTFGSGTRLTVV.

This clone was found once. This chain uses TRBV6-7 with TRBJ2-1; 8 nucleotides align to TRBD2. TRBV6-7 is identified as an open reading frame with a role that is uncertain. The V segment lost 0 bases and the J segment 3 bases; nucleotides outside the gene matches: 10. The CDR3 has 18 residues. In DNA form, the CDR3 reads TGTGCCAGCAGTTACTCCCCCGGGCGGGAGGCCCTCTACAATGAGCAGTTCTTC. This codes for CASSYSPGREALYNEQFF.

The chain is built from TRBV9 and TRBJ1-2; a possible D gene is TRBD1 (6 bases). CDR1 and CDR2 from the germline V gene are SGDLS and YYNGEE. The CDR3 has 15 residues. Trimming took off 0 bases at V and 5 bases at J, with 14 bases between the two ends. The CDR3 loop is CASSVARGREYGYTF. For the CDR3, the DNA is TGTGCCAGCAGCGTAGCGCGGGGGCGTGAGTATGGCTACACCTTC. Looking up the rest from reference TRBV9 and TRBJ1-2 gives the full variable domain: DSGVTQTPKHLITATGQRVTLRCSPRSGDLSVYWYQQSLDQGLQFLIQYYNGEERAKGNILERFSAQQFPDLHSELNLSSLELGDSALYFCASSVARGREYGYTFGSGTRLTVV.

This clone appeared a single time. V gene TRBV27 combines with J gene TRBJ2-4, with 7 bases that match TRBD2. Germline lookup yields CDR1 MNHEY and CDR2 SMNVEV (reference sequence). The V gene end was trimmed by 1 base and the J gene end by 3 bases; junction bases not matched to a gene: 6. This CDR3 is built from 16 residues. CDR3 nucleotides: TGTGCCAGCAGTTTATTGTCGGGGGGTGGCAAAAACATTCAGTACTTC. Its translation is CASSLLSGGGKNIQYF.

V is TRBV19 and J is TRBJ1-1; D not resolved. V lost 6 bases and J 1 base, leaving 12 bases between the germline ends. The length of the CDR3 is 14 residues. Germline CDR1 LNHDA, CDR2 SQIVND (reference sequence). The CDR3 DNA is TGTGCCAGTAGCCCTTTTGTATCGAACACTGAAGCTTTCTTT. This gives the protein CASSPFVSNTEAFF.

The chain joins TRBV6-6 to TRBJ2-7, with D possibly being TRBD1 (5 bases). CDR1 and CDR2 (germline): MNHNY, SVGAGI (reference sequence). Trimming left V 8 bases short and J 3 bases short, with 14 bases between. CDR3 size: 13 residues. The CDR3 nucleotides are TGTGCCAGCCGGTCAGGGAATTTCTACGAGCAGTACTTC. It is translated as CASRSGNFYEQYF.

The chain employs TRBV10-1 and TRBJ1-5, with no clear D. V shed 8 bases and J shed 3 bases, with 11 bases lying between them. This CDR3 is built from 13 residues. CDR1 WNHNN and CDR2 SYGVQD come from the germline V gene (reference sequence). The CDR3 region is CASFQRDNQPQHF. The CDR3 region has the DNA TGCGCCAGCTTTCAGCGGGACAATCAGCCCCAGCATTTT.

This clone was seen a few times. The chain combines TRBV5-5 with TRBJ2-7; D is unclear. The CDR3 contains 15 residues. In germline, CDR1 is SGHKS, CDR2 YYEKEE (reference sequence). V was pared by 0 bases and J by 3 bases, with 13 bases between. For the CDR3, the DNA is TGTGCCAGCAGCTTGGACCCAATCCCACTCTACGAGCAGTACTTC. As protein: CASSLDPIPLYEQYF. The variable domain in full, with the rest retrieved from reference TRBV5-5 and TRBJ2-7, is DAGVTQSPTHLIKTRGQQVTLRCSPISGHKSVSWYQQVLGQGPQFIFQYYEKEERGRGNFPDRFSARQFPNYSSELNVNALLLGDSALYLCASSLDPIPLYEQYFGPGTRLTVT.

The V call is TRBV5-5, the J call TRBJ1-1, with D unclear. The germline gives CDR1 SGHKS, CDR2 YYEKEE (reference sequence). The CDR3 sequence is 12 residues long. The V gene lost 6 bases and the J gene lost 6 bases, with 12 bases spanning the gap. CDR3: CASTTPGAEAFF. The CDR3 DNA follows: TGTGCCAGCACTACACCCGGGGCTGAAGCTTTCTTT.

The chain joins TRBV6-5 to TRBJ2-7, with TRBD2 identical over 7 bases. The CDR3 has 16 residues. V was pared by 2 bases and J by 4 bases, with 11 bases of the junction left unmatched. Germline loops: CDR1 MNHEY, CDR2 SVGAGI. CDR3 coding DNA: TGTGCCAGCAGTTACGGCCTAGCGGTGAGTGGGTACGAGCAGTACTTC. Translated: CASSYGLAVSGYEQYF.

The chain carries TRBV11-2 and TRBJ1-3; D is undetermined. CDR1 is SGHAT and CDR2 is FQNNGV in the germline V gene. The CDR3 is made up of 15 amino acids. V shed 3 bases and J shed 0 bases, with 9 bases lying between them. CDR3 sequence: CASSFERVSGNTIYF. CDR3 in DNA: TGTGCCAGCAGCTTCGAGAGAGTCTCTGGAAACACCATATATTTT.

The chain links TRBV4-1 to TRBJ2-3; 9 bases align to TRBD2. V was pared by 2 bases and J by 0 bases, with 21 bases of the junction left unmatched. The CDR3 is made up of 22 amino acids. Germline V lookup: CDR1 MGHRA, CDR2 YSYEKL. CDR3 coding DNA: TGCGCCAGCAGCCAACGAAGACTAGCGGCAAGGCCCCCAGGCTCTAGCACAGATACGCAGTATTTT. Translated: CASSQRRLAARPPGSSTDTQYF.

The chain recombines TRBV7-3 with TRBJ1-1; D is perhaps TRBD1 (6 bases). V shed 2 bases and J shed 3 bases, with 10 bases lying between them. Germline V gene data show CDR1 as SGHTA and CDR2 as FQGTGA. This CDR3 contains 14 residues. The CDR3 nucleotides read TGTGCCAGCAGCTTACAGGCAGGGGACACTGAAGCTTTCTTT. This translates into CASSLQAGDTEAFF.